The clone carrying this TCR beta chain was observed a handful of times. These data belong to a study of T-cell reconstitution after alpha-beta-depleted transplantation in children. The authors prepared the TCRbeta library with unique molecular identifiers. TCRdb ran MiXCR on the PCR reads and lists one entry per CDR3 protein. The sample has 200,000 to 300,000 distinct CDR3 sequences; more than 20% are singletons. Germline V gives CDR1 MNHNS, CDR2 SASEGT. Germline trimming cut 4 bases from V and 2 bases from J; bases unmatched to any gene: 8. The CDR3 runs to 16 residues. The genes are TRBV6-1 and TRBJ2-5; 9 bases line up with TRBD1. Specimen: PBMCs, collected before TCRalphabeta/CD19-depleted stem cell transplant. This clonotype was sampled from a girl aged 2-10 years with Fanconi anemia, due to receive a stem cell transplant. The chain's CDR3 is CASSGTLQGAQETQYF. CDR3 nucleotide sequence: TGTGCCAGCAGTGGAACCCTACAGGGGGCACAAGAGACCCAGTACTTC.